The clone carrying this TCR beta chain was counted between two and nine times. The V gene end was trimmed by 4 bases and the J gene end by 2 bases; junction bases not matched to a gene: 6. CDR1 is MGHRA and CDR2 is YSYEKL in the germline V gene. CDR3 length equals 15 residues. The sample comes from a study of control samples from healthy donors and cancer patients. TCRdb's table, derived via immunoSEQ multiplex PCR, lists solely in-frame clones and lacks some. The data show 140,000 or so clones, over 90% seen once. The rearrangement joins TRBV4-1 to TRBJ2-7; 9 bases are shared with TRBD2. The sequenced material came from PBMCs. This receptor was obtained from a man in his sixties with colorectal cancer. The CDR3 here is CASSLERGAPYEQYF. The DNA of the CDR3 is TGCGCCAGCAGCCTAGAGCGGGGGGCCCCCTACGAGCAGTACTTC.